This TCR beta chain was sequenced during a study of cytomegalovirus exposure and HLA in healthy donors. The PCR contained 60 Vbeta and 13 Jbeta primers. The method was immunoSEQ multiplex PCR; TCRdb's version includes in-frame clones alone and lacks a portion of them. The table lists around 100,000 clones, roughly 83% of them singletons. After removal of 2 bases from V and 2 bases from J, the junction contained 4 bases not matched to a gene. The CDR3 contains 16 residues. Germline CDR1 reads SGHTA; CDR2 reads FQGNSA. The sample comprised PBMCs. This chain uses TRBV7-2 with TRBJ2-1, with 9 nucleotides matching TRBD2. The receptor comes from a man aged 40-50 years in good health and CMV-seronegative. The CDR3 is CASSLTSGGTYNEQFF. The DNA for the CDR3 is TGTGCCAGCAGCTTAACGAGCGGGGGGACCTACAATGAGCAGTTCTTC.